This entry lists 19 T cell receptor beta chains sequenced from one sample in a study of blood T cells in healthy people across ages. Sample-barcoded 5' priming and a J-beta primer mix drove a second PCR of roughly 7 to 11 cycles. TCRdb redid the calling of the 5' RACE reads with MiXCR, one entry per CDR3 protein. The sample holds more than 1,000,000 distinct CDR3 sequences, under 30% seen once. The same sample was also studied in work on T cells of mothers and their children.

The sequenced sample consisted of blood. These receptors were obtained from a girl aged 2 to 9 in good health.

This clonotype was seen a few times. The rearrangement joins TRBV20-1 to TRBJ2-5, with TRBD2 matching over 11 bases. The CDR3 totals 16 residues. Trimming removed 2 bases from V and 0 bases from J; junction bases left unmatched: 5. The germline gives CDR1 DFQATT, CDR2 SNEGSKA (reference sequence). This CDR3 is CSARPPGLADQETQYF. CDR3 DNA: TGCAGTGCTAGACCCCCGGGACTAGCGGACCAAGAGACCCAGTACTTC.

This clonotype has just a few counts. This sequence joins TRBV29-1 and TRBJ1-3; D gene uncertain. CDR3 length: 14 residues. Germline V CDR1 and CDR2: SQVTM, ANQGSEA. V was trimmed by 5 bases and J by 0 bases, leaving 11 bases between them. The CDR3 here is CSVIEDNSGNTIYF. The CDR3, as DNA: TGCAGCGTTATCGAGGATAACTCTGGAAACACCATATATTTT.

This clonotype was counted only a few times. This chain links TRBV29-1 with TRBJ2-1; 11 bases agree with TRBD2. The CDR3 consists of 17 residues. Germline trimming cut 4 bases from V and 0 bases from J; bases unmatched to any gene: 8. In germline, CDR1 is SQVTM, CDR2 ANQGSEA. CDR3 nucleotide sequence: TGCAGCGTTGGAGGGACTAGCGGAAGTAGCTCCTACAATGAGCAGTTCTTC. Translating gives CSVGGTSGSSSYNEQFF.

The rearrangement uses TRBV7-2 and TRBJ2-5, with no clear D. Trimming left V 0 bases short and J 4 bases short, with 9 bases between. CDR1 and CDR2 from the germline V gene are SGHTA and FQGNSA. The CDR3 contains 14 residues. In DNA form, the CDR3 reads TGTGCCAGCAGCTTAGCGTTGTCTTCAGAGACCCAGTACTTC. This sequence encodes CASSLALSSETQYF.

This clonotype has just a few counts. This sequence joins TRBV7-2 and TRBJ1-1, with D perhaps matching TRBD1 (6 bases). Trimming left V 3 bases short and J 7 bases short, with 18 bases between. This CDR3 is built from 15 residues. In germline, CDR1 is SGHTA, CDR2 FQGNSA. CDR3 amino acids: CASSFSGGGQSEAFF. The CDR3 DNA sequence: TGTGCCAGCAGCTTCTCCGGTGGGGGGCAGAGTGAAGCTTTCTTT. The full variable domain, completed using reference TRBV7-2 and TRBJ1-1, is GAGVSQSPSNKVTEKGKDVELRCDPISGHTALYWYRQSLGQGLEFLIYFQGNSAPDKSGLPSDRFSAERTGGSVSTLTIQRTQQEDSAVYLCASSFSGGGQSEAFFGQGTRLTVV.

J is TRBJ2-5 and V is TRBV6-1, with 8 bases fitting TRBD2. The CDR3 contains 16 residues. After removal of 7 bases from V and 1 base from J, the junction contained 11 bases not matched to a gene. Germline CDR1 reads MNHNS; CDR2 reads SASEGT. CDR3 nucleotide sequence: TGTGCCAGCATCCACGGGGTAGCGGGGATCCAAGAGACCCAGTACTTC. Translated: CASIHGVAGIQETQYF.

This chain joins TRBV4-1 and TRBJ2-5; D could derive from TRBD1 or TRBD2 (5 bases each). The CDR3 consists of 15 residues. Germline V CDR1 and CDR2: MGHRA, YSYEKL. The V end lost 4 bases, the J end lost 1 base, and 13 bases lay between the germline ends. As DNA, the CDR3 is TGCGCCAGCAGCCCTTCCGGGGCAGCCCAAGAGACCCAGTACTTC. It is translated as CASSPSGAAQETQYF.

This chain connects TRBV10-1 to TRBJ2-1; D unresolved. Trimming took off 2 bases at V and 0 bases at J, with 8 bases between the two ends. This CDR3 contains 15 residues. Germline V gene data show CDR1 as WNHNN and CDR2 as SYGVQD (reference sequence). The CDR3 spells CASSEISSSYNEQFF. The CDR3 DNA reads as TGCGCCAGCAGTGAGATCTCCAGCTCCTACAATGAGCAGTTCTTC.

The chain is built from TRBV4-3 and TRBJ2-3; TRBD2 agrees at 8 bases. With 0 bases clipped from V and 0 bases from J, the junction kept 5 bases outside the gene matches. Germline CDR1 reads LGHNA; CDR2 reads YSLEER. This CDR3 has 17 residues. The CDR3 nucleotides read TGCGCCAGCAGCCAAGAGGCGGCGGGGGGTAGCACAGATACGCAGTATTTT. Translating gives CASSQEAAGGSTDTQYF.

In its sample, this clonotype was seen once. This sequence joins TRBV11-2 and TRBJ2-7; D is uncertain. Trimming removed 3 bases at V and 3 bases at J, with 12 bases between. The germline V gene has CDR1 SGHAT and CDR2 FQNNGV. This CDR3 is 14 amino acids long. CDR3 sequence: CASSFQSGVYEQYF. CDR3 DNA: TGTGCCAGCAGCTTCCAGTCTGGGGTCTACGAGCAGTACTTC.

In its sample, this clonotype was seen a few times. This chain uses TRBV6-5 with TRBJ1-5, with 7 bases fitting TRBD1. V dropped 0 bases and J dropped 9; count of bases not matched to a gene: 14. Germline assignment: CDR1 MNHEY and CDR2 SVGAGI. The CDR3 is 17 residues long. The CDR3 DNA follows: TGTGCCAGCAGTTACTCGAGACAGGGATCGTCTGGGGCGCCCCAGCATTTT. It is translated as CASSYSRQGSSGAPQHF.

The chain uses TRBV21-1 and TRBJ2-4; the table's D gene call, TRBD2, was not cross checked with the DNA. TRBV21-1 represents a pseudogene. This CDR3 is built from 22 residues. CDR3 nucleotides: TGTGCCAGCAGCAAAGAGGAATTGGGACTAGCGGGGGGGCCGGATGACAAAAACATTCAGTACTTC. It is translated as CASSKEELGLAGGPDDKNIQYF.

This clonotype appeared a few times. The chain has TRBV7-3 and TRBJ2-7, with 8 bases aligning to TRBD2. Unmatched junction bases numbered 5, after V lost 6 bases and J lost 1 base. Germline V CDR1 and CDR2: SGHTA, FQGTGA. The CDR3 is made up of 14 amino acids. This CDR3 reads CASRLSGGSYEQYF. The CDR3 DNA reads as TGTGCCAGCAGACTCAGCGGGGGATCCTACGAGCAGTACTTC.

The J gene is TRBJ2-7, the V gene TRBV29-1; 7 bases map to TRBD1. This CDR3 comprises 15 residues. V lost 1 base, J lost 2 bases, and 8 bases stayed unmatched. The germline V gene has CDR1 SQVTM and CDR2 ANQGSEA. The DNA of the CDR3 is TGCAGCGTTGAAGTAGCTGGGACAGAGACCTACGAGCAGTACTTC. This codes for CSVEVAGTETYEQYF.

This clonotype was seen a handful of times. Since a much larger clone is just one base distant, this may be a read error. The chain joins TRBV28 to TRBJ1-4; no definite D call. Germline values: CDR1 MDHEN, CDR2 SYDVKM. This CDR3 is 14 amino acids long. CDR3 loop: CTSSLWGSVEKLFF. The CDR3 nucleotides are TGTACCAGCAGTTTATGGGGTAGCGTTGAAAAACTGTTTTTT. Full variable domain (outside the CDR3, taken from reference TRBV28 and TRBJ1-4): DVKVTQSSRYLVKRTGEKVFLECVQDMDHENMFWYRQDPGLGLRLIYFSYDVKMKEKGDIPEGYSVSREKKERFSLILESASTNQTSMYLCTSSLWGSVEKLFFGSGTQLSVL.

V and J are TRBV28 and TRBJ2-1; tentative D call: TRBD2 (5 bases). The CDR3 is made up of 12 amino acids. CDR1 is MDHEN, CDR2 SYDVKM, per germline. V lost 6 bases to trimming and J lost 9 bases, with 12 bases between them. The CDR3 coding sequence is TGTGCCAGCAGCTATGGGAGATTTGAGCAGTTCTTC. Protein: CASSYGRFEQFF.

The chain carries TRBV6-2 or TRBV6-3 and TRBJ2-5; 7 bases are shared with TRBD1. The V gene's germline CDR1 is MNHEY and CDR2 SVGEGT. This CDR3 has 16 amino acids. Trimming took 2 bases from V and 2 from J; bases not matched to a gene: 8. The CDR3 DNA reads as TGTGCCAGCAGTTACCCCACGAGGGGGCGGCAAGAGACCCAGTACTTC. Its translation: CASSYPTRGRQETQYF.

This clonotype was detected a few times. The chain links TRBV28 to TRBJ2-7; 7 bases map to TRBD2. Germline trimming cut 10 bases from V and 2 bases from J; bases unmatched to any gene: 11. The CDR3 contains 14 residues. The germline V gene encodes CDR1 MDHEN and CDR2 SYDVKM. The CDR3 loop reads CATNPPSGAYEQYF. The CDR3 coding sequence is TGTGCCACCAACCCCCCTAGCGGTGCCTACGAGCAGTACTTC. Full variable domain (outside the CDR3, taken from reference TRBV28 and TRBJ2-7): DVKVTQSSRYLVKRTGEKVFLECVQDMDHENMFWYRQDPGLGLRLIYFSYDVKMKEKGDIPEGYSVSREKKERFSLILESASTNQTSMYLCATNPPSGAYEQYFGPGTRLTVT.

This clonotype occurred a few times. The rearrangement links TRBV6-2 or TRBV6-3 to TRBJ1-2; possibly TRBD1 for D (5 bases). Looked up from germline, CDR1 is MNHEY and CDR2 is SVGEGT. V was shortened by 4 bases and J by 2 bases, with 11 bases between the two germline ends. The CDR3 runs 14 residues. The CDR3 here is CASSSQGLNYGYTF. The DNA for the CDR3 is TGTGCCAGCAGTTCGCAGGGACTCAACTATGGCTACACCTTC.